This T cell receptor (beta chain) originates from a study of shared clonotypes between healthy human individuals. At the level of the study: CD4 naive and CD4 memory each took three plates per donor, while CD8 naive took two and CD8 memory one. Notes on the study in general: Sorted-subset sequencing, rarefaction showed, was incomplete despite large depth.

The CDR3 loop spans 13 amino acids. Trimming removed 4 bases from V and 7 bases from J; junction bases left unmatched: 6. Germline V gene data show CDR1 as MNHNS and CDR2 as SASEGT. There are a few counts of this clone. Its antigen is currently unknown. Generated by immunoSEQ multiplex PCR, the TCRdb table keeps only in-frame clones and is missing some. The data hold roughly 110,000 clones, with 68% observed a single time. The specimen sequenced was memory CD8+ T cells sorted from blood. Documented subset: CD45RO+ cells pooled with CCR7-negative TemRA cells. This receptor was taken from a woman aged 25 to 39 in good health. V is TRBV6-1 and J is TRBJ2-7; TRBD2 agrees at 8 bases. The CDR3 here is CASSARLALEQYF. CDR3 sequence (DNA): TGTGCCAGCAGTGCCAGACTAGCGCTGGAGCAGTACTTC.